This T cell receptor (beta chain) was profiled in a study of OX40 agonist ivuxolimab in advanced cancers. Some clones are missing from TCRdb's copy, which holds only in-frame ones; the method was immunoSEQ multiplex PCR. The table lists under 90,000 clones, 89% of them singletons. Germline V CDR1 and CDR2: MDHEN, SYDVKM. This CDR3 has 13 amino acids. Trimming pared 7 bases from V and 3 bases from J, leaving 12 bases between. The TCR was taken from an adult with an advanced solid tumor such as melanoma, head and neck, liver or kidney cancer. This chain connects TRBV28 to TRBJ1-2; D perhaps matches TRBD1 (6 bases). The source was CD4+ or CD8+ T cells sorted from blood, collected in a trial of the OX40 agonist ivuxolimab. CDR3: CASTGGPYYGYTF. In DNA form, the CDR3 reads TGTGCCAGCACCGGGGGGCCTTACTATGGCTACACCTTC.